The subject of this entry is one T cell receptor beta chain. This sample is drawn from a study of T cell responses to AZD1222 COVID-19 vaccine. The data were produced by immunoSEQ multiplex PCR, yet TCRdb's version contains in-frame clones alone and is incomplete. The sample lists tens of thousands of clones, 65% to 80% occurring once. The CDR3 totals 14 residues. Germline trimming cut 3 bases from V and 5 bases from J; bases unmatched to any gene: 6. Germline CDR1 SGHRS, CDR2 YFSETQ. V gene TRBV5-1 combines with J gene TRBJ1-1, with TRBD1 identical over 8 bases. This sequence was found in an adult in good health. This specimen consisted of peripheral blood, obtained on day 0 of AZD1222 vaccination. The CDR3 reads CASSWRTGSTEAFF. As DNA, the CDR3 is TGCGCCAGCAGCTGGCGGACAGGGAGTACTGAAGCTTTCTTT.